Shown below are 10 T cell receptor beta chains from a single sample sequenced in a study of human versus mouse CDR3 diversity and MHC coevolution. TCRdb keeps only in-frame clones here, not all; method: immunoSEQ multiplex PCR. The sample holds about 60,000 clones, 85% to 95% seen once. The sequencing input was naive CD4+ T cells from blood. Subset specified: CD45RO-negative CD62L-positive naive CD4 T cells. These TCRs come from a person aged 60 to 70 in good health.

In its sample, this clone was seen once. The gene calls are TRBV9 and TRBJ1-3, with D hard to call. V dropped 0 bases and J dropped 0 bases, with 10 bases sitting between them. The germline V gene encodes CDR1 SGDLS and CDR2 YYNGEE. The CDR3 covers 16 residues. The CDR3 spells CASSVGPRISGNTIYF. CDR3 bases: TGTGCCAGCAGCGTAGGCCCCAGGATCTCTGGAAACACCATATATTTT.

The chain carries TRBV6-1 and TRBJ2-1, with 11 bases matching TRBD2. The length of the CDR3 is 14 residues. V lost 6 bases, J lost 3 bases, and 1 base stayed unmatched. Germline V gene data show CDR1 as MNHNS and CDR2 as SASEGT. This CDR3 is CASSTSGSYNEQFF. In DNA, the CDR3 is TGTGCCAGCAGCACTAGCGGGAGCTACAATGAGCAGTTCTTC.

This clone has a single count. The chain links TRBV9 to TRBJ2-2, with TRBD1 matching 7 bases. The CDR3 has 16 amino acids. CDR1 and CDR2 from the germline V gene are SGDLS and YYNGEE. The junction had 9 bases not matched to a gene; V was cut back by 4 bases and J by 3 bases. The CDR3 spells CASSINTGADTGELFF. The CDR3 coding sequence is TGTGCCAGCAGCATCAATACAGGGGCGGACACCGGGGAGCTGTTTTTT. Full variable domain (rest looked up from reference TRBV9 and TRBJ2-2): DSGVTQTPKHLITATGQRVTLRCSPRSGDLSVYWYQQSLDQGLQFLIQYYNGEERAKGNILERFSAQQFPDLHSELNLSSLELGDSALYFCASSINTGADTGELFFGEGSRLTVL.

This sequence joins TRBV7-3 and TRBJ2-1; 8 nucleotides align to TRBD1. Trimming cost V 4 bases and J 2 bases; bases outside gene matches: 4. Germline-derived CDR1 and CDR2 are SGHTA and FQGTGA. The CDR3 is 15 residues long. CDR3 region: CASSSGQGTYNEQFF. The CDR3 region has the DNA TGTGCCAGCAGCTCTGGACAGGGAACCTACAATGAGCAGTTCTTC.

This clone was observed a single time. The V and J genes are TRBV7-2 and TRBJ2-5; 7 bases match TRBD1. The end of the DNA is better explained by TRBJ2-7, so the J call may be wrong. The CDR3 runs 16 residues. CDR1 is SGHTA, CDR2 FQGNSA, per germline. CDR3 sequence: CASSLSGQEPTYEQYF. The DNA for the CDR3 is TGTGCCAGCAGCTTATCCGGACAGGAACCCACCTACGAGCAGTACTTC.

V usage is TRBV6-5 and J usage is TRBJ1-2; D is uncertain. The CDR3 totals 16 residues. The V and J ends lost 2 bases and 0 bases respectively, with 13 bases between them. Germline V gene lookup returns CDR1 MNHEY and CDR2 SVGAGI. The CDR3 sequence is CASSYQLAPANYGYTF. The CDR3 DNA reads TGTGCCAGCAGTTACCAGTTAGCTCCAGCTAACTATGGCTACACCTTC.

The chain employs TRBV6-5 and TRBJ2-3; no firm D call. The germline V gene encodes CDR1 MNHEY and CDR2 SVGAGI. V lost 9 bases and J 0 bases, leaving 7 bases between the germline ends. The length of the CDR3 is 12 residues. CDR3 sequence: CASRASTDTQYF. DNA of the CDR3: TGTGCCAGTAGAGCTAGCACAGATACGCAGTATTTT.

This rearrangement joins TRBV2 to TRBJ2-3, with 8 bases matching TRBD2. The CDR3 totals 16 residues. CDR1 is SNHLY and CDR2 is FYNNEI in the germline V gene. J was trimmed by 3 bases and V by 4 bases; bases with no gene match: 9. CDR3 DNA sequence: TGTGCCAGCAGTGGTACCCTAGCGGGCTTAACAGATACGCAGTATTTT. Translating it yields CASSGTLAGLTDTQYF. Combining the CDR3 with reference TRBV2 and TRBJ2-3 gives the whole variable domain EPEVTQTPSHQVTQMGQEVILRCVPISNHLYFYWYRQILGQKVEFLVSFYNNEISEKSEIFDDQFSVERPDGSNFTLKIRSTKLEDSAMYFCASSGTLAGLTDTQYFGPGTRLTVL.

The rearrangement joins TRBV30 to TRBJ2-1; 10 bases map to TRBD2. Germline V gives CDR1 GTSNPN, CDR2 SVGIG (reference sequence). With 0 bases clipped from V and 7 bases from J, the junction kept 9 bases outside the gene matches. The CDR3 contains 16 residues. The CDR3 nucleotides are TGTGCCTGGAGTGTCCTAGCGGGGGCCCTAAGAAATGAGCAGTTCTTC. It codes for CAWSVLAGALRNEQFF.

The chain combines TRBV11-3 with TRBJ1-4, with a weak D call TRBD1 (5 bases). This CDR3 has 15 residues. V was cut by 4 bases and J by 3 bases, with 12 bases left in between. CDR1 and CDR2 from the germline V gene are SGHNT and YENEEA. The CDR3 sequence is CASSSAGGANEKLFF. DNA of the CDR3: TGTGCCAGCAGCTCGGCCGGGGGAGCTAATGAAAAACTGTTTTTT.